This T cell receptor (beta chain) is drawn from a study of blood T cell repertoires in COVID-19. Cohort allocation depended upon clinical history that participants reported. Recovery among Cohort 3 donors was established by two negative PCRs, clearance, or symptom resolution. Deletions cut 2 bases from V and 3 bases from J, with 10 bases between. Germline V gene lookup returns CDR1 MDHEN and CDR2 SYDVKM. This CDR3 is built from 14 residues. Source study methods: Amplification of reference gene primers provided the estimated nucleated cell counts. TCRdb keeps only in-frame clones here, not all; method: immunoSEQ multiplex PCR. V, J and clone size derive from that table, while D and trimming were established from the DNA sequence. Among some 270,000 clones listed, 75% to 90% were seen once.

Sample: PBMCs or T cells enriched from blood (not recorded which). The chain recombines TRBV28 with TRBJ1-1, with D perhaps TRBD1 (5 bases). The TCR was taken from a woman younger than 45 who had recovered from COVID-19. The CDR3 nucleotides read TGTGCCAGCAGTTTACCTGACAGACACACTGAAGCTTTCTTT. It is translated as CASSLPDRHTEAFF.